This T cell receptor (beta chain) is drawn from a study of cytomegalovirus exposure and HLA in healthy donors. The count of this clone is one. 60 Vbeta and 13 Jbeta primers were used in PCR. Repertoires were generated with immunoSEQ multiplex PCR, while TCRdb's copy carries only in-frame clones and drops some. The sample carries 150,000 to 200,000 clones, approximately 85% recorded once. This CDR3 comprises 13 residues. Per germline, CDR1 SQVTM and CDR2 ANQGSEA. The ends were cut back, 4 bases at V and 3 bases at J, with 12 bases in the middle. J is TRBJ1-1 and V is TRBV29-1, with D possibly matching TRBD1 (5 bases). Sequences were obtained from PBMCs. The sequence was collected from a man aged 25 to 45 in good health and CMV-seropositive. The chain's CDR3 is CSVVGGGYTEAFF. For the CDR3, the DNA is TGCAGCGTTGTTGGGGGGGGGTACACTGAAGCTTTCTTT.